The rows below give T cell receptor beta chains drawn from one sample of a study of blood T cell repertoires in COVID-19. The protocol was immunoSEQ multiplex PCR, while the TCRdb copy is restricted to in-frame clones and leaves out a portion. Found here are approximately 130,000 clones, approximately 89% of them singletons; the top ten hold roughly 4%. The sample comprised peripheral blood. These TCRs come from a human donor in a cohort sampled during active COVID-19. Each CDR3 is given with its conserved first and last residue. Each record gives: D gene, J gene, clone size, V gene, CDR3 DNA, CDR3 protein. The D gene is left open where the match is weak. Part of the rows lack a size; the others show once, few, many or a class for expanded clones.

>.|TRBJ1-5|.|TRBV24-1
TGTGCCACCAGTGACCCGGGGGGCGGGCAGCCCCAGCATTTT
CATSDPGGGQPQHF
>TRBD2|TRBJ2-5|.|TRBV14
TGTGCCAGCAGCCAAGGGCGCGGGAGGCTCGCAGGAGAGACCCAGTACTTC
CASSQGRGRLAGETQYF
>TRBD2|TRBJ2-5|.|TRBV6-2/TRBV6-3
TGTGCCAGCAGCCAATACTCTAGCGGGAGTAGCAGAGAGACCCAGTACTTC
CASSQYSSGSSRETQYF
>TRBD1|TRBJ1-2|once|TRBV6-5
TGTGCCAGCAGTTACTCGGGGACAGGGTCTGGCTACACCTTC
CASSYSGTGSGYTF
>.|TRBJ1-1|.|TRBV3-1/TRBV3-2
TGTGCCAGCAGCCAACCAGGGGCCAGTGGGGAAGCTTTCTTT
CASSQPGASGEAFF
>.|TRBJ1-1|once|TRBV7-2
TGTGCCAGCAGCTTAGTGGCAGGGGCGAACACTGAAGCTTTCTTT
CASSLVAGANTEAFF
>.|TRBJ2-7|.|TRBV11-3
TGTGCCAGCAGCTTAGGACGCGGACGGGACTCCTACGAGCAGTACTTC
CASSLGRGRDSYEQYF
>.|TRBJ1-5|.|TRBV3-1/TRBV3-2
TGTGCCAGCAGGGGGGCAGGACCTAATCAGCCCCAGCATTTT
CASRGAGPNQPQHF
>.|TRBJ2-1|.|TRBV2
TGTGCCAGCAGCCTATTCCAGGGGCGTGAGCAGTTCTTC
CASSLFQGREQFF
>.|TRBJ1-1|.|TRBV27
TGTGCCAGCAGTTTATCAATCGGGACAACCATGAACACTGAAGCTTTCTTT
CASSLSIGTTMNTEAFF
>.|TRBJ2-2|.|TRBV18
TGTGCCAGCTCACCAGACAGGTCGAACACCGGGGAGCTGTTTTTT
CASSPDRSNTGELFF
>.|TRBJ2-2|.|TRBV4-3
TGCGCCAGCAGCCATTCCACCGGGACTGCAAACACCGGGGAGCTGTTTTTT
CASSHSTGTANTGELFF
>.|TRBJ2-2|once|TRBV3-1/TRBV3-2
TGTGCCAGCAGCCAAGATTTCGAGTTTGTGGGGGAGCTGTTTTTT
CASSQDFEFVGELFF
>.|TRBJ1-2|.|TRBV6-6
TGTGCCAGCAGTCATACAGCCCCCTATGGCTACACCTTC
CASSHTAPYGYTF
>.|TRBJ2-3|.|TRBV7-9
TGTGCCAGCATCCCCCTCAGGGGGGACTTAACAGATACGCAGTATTTT
CASIPLRGDLTDTQYF
>TRBD2|TRBJ2-1|.|TRBV7-9
TGTGCCAGCAGCTTAGGGGGGGTAGCGGGAGTATACTATGAGCAGTTCTTC
CASSLGGVAGVYYEQFF
>.|TRBJ2-4|.|TRBV11-2
TGTGCCAGCAGCTCGCCCAGGGGAGCCAAAAACATTCAGTACTTC
CASSSPRGAKNIQYF
>TRBD2|TRBJ2-1|.|TRBV7-8
TGTGCCAGCAGCTTAGAGACGGCGGGAGGATACAATGAGCAGTTCTTC
CASSLETAGGYNEQFF
>TRBD2|TRBJ2-3|.|TRBV2
TGTGCCAGCAGTCCAAACGGGATAGCGGGAGCTTCTACGCAGTATTTT
CASSPNGIAGASTQYF
>TRBD1|TRBJ2-6|.|TRBV4-1
TGCGCCAGCAGTTCGGGACAGGGACCTGGGGCCAACGTCCTGACTTTC
CASSSGQGPGANVLTF